This T cell receptor beta chain was observed in a study of T cell responses to AZD1222 COVID-19 vaccine. Generated by immunoSEQ multiplex PCR, the TCRdb table keeps only in-frame clones and is missing some. The table shows fewer than 75,000 clones, with about 90% occurring only once. The study, taken as a whole, reports: There were vaccine-associated CD4 TCRs across spike, dominant at 160-218 and 743-854. A mostly white British donor set with more females was recruited, and clonal diversity was possibly underestimated.

This clone was found once. Its target is unknown. The sample was peripheral blood, taken 28 days after the second dose of the MenACWY control vaccine. The TCR was taken from an adult who received the MenACWY meningococcal vaccine as a control.

CDR3 DNA: TGTGCCAGCAGCCAAGATAGTTCCCCTGGAAACACCATATATTTT. Translating gives CASSQDSSPGNTIYF. The chain has TRBV14 and TRBJ1-3; D is undetermined. CDR1 is SGHDN and CDR2 is FVKESK in the germline V gene. The CDR3 extends over 15 amino acids. Trimming removed 0 bases at V and 2 bases at J, with 8 bases between. The full variable domain, completed using reference TRBV14 and TRBJ1-3, is EAGVTQFPSHSVIEKGQTVTLRCDPISGHDNLYWYRRVMGKEIKFLLHFVKESKQDESGMPNNRFLAERTGGTYSTLKVQPAELEDSGVYFCASSQDSSPGNTIYFGEGSWLTVV.